The 2 T cell receptor beta chains below were found in one sample sequenced in a study of sequential checkpoint blockade in melanoma. Using immunoSEQ multiplex PCR, the repertoire was profiled, and TCRdb retains in-frame clones only, with some absent. The sample lists some 11,000 clones; around 79% were seen once. As for treatment: randomized to nivolumab then ipilimumab (arm A) or the reverse (arm B). Sequenced here: CD8+ T cells sorted from blood (inferred from file names), sampled from a patient given nivolumab and ipilimumab in sequence. The receptor source for this set is a human donor with melanoma.

This chain connects TRBV19 to TRBJ2-1, with D perhaps matching TRBD2 (6 bases). V was pared by 5 bases and J by 2 bases, with 13 bases between. Germline CDR1 reads LNHDA; CDR2 reads SQIVND (reference sequence). The CDR3 loop spans 15 amino acids. CDR3 residues: CASSETGGAYNEQFF. The CDR3 nucleotides read TGTGCCAGTAGTGAAACAGGAGGGGCCTACAATGAGCAGTTCTTC.

The chain links TRBV5-1 to TRBJ2-2; 14 positions match TRBD2. From germline, CDR1 is SGHRS and CDR2 YFSETQ. The CDR3 extends over 18 amino acids. The V segment lost 0 bases and the J segment 6 bases; nucleotides outside the gene matches: 7. CDR3 residues: CASSLEVQGLAGAGELFF. The CDR3 DNA reads as TGCGCCAGCAGCTTGGAGGTTCAGGGACTAGCGGGGGCCGGGGAGCTGTTTTTT.